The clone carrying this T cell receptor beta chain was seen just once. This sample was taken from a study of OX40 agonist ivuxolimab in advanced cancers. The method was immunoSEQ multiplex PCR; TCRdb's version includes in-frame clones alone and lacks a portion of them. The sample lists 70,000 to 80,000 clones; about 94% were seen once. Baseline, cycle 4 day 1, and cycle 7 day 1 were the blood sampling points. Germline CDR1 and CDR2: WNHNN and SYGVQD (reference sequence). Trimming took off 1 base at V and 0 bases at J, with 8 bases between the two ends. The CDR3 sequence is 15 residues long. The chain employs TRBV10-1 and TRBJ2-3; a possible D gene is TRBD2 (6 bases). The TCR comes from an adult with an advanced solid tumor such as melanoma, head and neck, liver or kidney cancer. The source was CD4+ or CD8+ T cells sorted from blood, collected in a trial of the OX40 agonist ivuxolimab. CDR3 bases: TGCGCCAGCAGTGAGTTGGGACTGAGCACAGATACGCAGTATTTT. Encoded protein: CASSELGLSTDTQYF.